The clone carrying this T cell receptor beta chain was observed once. This table comes from immunoSEQ multiplex PCR, and its TCRdb copy is limited to in-frame clones, with some not included. Of approximately 45,000 clones listed, 80% to 90% are singletons. The sample originates from a study of blood T cell repertoires in COVID-19. The CDR3 spans 18 residues. CDR1 is SGHRS and CDR2 is YFSETQ in the germline V gene. With V trimmed by 0 bases and J by 5 bases, 14 bases remained unmatched. The chain joins TRBV5-1 to TRBJ2-1; TRBD2 matches at 7 bases. Sequences were obtained from peripheral blood. This receptor was identified in a woman in her thirties or forties with acute or convalescent COVID-19. This CDR3 is CASSLEGGRVLGDNEQFF. The DNA for the CDR3 is TGCGCCAGCAGCTTGGAGGGTGGGAGGGTCCTAGGGGACAATGAGCAGTTCTTC. Drawing the rest from reference TRBV5-1 and TRBJ2-1, the complete variable domain is KAGVTQTPRYLIKTRGQQVTLSCSPISGHRSVSWYQQTPGQGLQFLFEYFSETQRNKGNFPGRFSGRQFSNSRSEMNVSTLELGDSALYLCASSLEGGRVLGDNEQFFGPGTRLTVL.